The present TCR beta chain was sequenced within a study of control samples from healthy donors and cancer patients. Measured with immunoSEQ multiplex PCR; TCRdb has only the in-frame clones, and not every one. The sample includes some 130,000 clones, 85% to 95% of them seen just once. The CDR3 contains 17 residues. Germline V lookup: CDR1 KGHSY, CDR2 FQNENV. With 5 bases clipped from V and 2 bases from J, the junction kept 12 bases outside the gene matches. This clone turned up a few times. The gene calls are TRBV16 and TRBJ2-7; the match to TRBD1 covers 10 bases. This clonotype was obtained from a man in his fifties with head and neck cancer. Sequenced: PBMCs. The CDR3 nucleotides read TGTGCCAGCAGCTCTTATTCCGGGACAGGGGTCCCCTACGAGCAGTACTTC. Translated: CASSSYSGTGVPYEQYF.